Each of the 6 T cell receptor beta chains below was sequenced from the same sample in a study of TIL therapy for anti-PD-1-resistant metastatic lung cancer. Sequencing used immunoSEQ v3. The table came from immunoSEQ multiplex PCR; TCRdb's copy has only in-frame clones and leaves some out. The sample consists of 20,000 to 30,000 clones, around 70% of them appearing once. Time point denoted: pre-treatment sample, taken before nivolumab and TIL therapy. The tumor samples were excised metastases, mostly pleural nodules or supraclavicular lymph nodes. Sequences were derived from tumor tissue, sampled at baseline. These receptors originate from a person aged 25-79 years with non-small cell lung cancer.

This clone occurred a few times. CDR3 sequence: CASSLAGTPGSGNTIYF. CDR3 in DNA: TGTGCCAGCAGCTTAGCTGGGACCCCCGGCTCTGGAAACACCATATATTTT. The chain uses TRBV7-9 and TRBJ1-3; a possible D gene is TRBD1 (5 bases). From germline, CDR1 is SEHNR and CDR2 FQNEAQ (reference sequence). The CDR3 consists of 17 residues. Trimming cost V 0 bases and J 0 bases, with 12 bases left between them.

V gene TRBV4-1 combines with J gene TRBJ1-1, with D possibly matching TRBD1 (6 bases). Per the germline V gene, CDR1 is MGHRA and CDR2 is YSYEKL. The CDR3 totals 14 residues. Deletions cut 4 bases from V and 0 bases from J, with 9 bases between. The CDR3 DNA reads TGCGCCAGCAGCCCCGGACAGCTGAACACTGAAGCTTTCTTT. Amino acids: CASSPGQLNTEAFF.

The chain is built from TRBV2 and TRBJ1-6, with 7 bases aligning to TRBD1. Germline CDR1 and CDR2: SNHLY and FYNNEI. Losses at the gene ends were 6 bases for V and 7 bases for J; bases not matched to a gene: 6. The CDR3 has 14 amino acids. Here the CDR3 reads CASSAGQRNSPLHF. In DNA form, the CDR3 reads TGTGCCAGCAGCGCGGGACAGAGAAATTCACCCCTCCACTTT.

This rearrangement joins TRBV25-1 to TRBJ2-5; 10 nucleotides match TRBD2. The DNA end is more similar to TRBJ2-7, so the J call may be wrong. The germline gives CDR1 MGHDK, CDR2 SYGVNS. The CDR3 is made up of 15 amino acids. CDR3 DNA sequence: TGTGCCAGCAGTGCAAGCGGGGGGGCATCCTACGAGCAGTACTTC. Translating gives CASSASGGASYEQYF.

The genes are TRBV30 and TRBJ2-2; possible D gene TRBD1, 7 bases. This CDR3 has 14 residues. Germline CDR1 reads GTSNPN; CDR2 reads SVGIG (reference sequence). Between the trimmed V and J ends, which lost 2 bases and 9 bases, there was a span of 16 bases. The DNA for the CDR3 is TGTGCCTGGAGTCGGGGCAGGGGGGTGTGGGAGCTGTTTTTT. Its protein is CAWSRGRGVWELFF.

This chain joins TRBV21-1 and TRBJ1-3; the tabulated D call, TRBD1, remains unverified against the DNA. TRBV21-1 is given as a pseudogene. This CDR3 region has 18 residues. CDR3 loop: CASSSNPGRLNSGNTIYF. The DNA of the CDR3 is TGTGCCAGCAGCTCTAATCCAGGCAGGCTAAACTCTGGAAACACCATATATTTT.